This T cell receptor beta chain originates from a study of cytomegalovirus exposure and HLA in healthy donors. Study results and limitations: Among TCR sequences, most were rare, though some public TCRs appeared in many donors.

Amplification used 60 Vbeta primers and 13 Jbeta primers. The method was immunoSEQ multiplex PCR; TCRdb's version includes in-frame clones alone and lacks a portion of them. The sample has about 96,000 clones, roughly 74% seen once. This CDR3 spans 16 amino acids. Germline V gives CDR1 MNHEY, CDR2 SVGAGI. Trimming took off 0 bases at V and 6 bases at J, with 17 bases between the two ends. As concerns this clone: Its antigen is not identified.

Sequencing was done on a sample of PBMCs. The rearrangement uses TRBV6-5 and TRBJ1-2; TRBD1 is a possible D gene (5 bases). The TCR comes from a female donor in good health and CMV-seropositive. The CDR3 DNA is TGTGCCAGCAGTTACTCGATGAATGTACGGGGGAATGGCTACACCTTC. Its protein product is CASSYSMNVRGNGYTF.